This entry is about one T cell receptor (beta chain). Its antigen specificity is not known. One base away there is no much larger clone; base qualities are not given. The sample belongs to a study of cytomegalovirus exposure and HLA in healthy donors (dated by TCRdb to about 2017). With respect to the entire study: According to an earlier analysis of around 600 of the donors, some 170 million T cells yielded some 110 million unique TCR beta sequences and 276 Gb of sequence data. An early release covering over 500 HLA-typed donors comprised 300 to 350 gigabases of sequencing data and around 86 million unique TCR sequences. The genetic ancestry cluster associated with self-reported Caucasian donors included 81% of the 300 to 400 genotyped donors. The study aimed to test whether cataloging public T cell receptors could reveal signatures of past pathogen exposure. The study profiled the T cell repertoires of some 610 subjects by immunosequencing and related them to cytomegalovirus serostatus. A separate validation cohort of approximately 130 different subjects was used in addition to the roughly 640-subject first cohort. To predict cytomegalovirus infection status, the study combined high-throughput TCR immunosequencing, statistical association of individual TCRs with disease status, and machine learning. A later analysis re-examined previously published TCR beta repertoires from over 500 donors and added high-resolution HLA genotyping to investigate patterns of TCR occurrence. Rather than using new phenotypic data, the later analysis identified candidate immune exposures from TCR beta sequences and from how often those sequences occurred across donors. To decide whether each TCR beta V gene segment behaved as functional or pseudogenic, an earlier analysis of fewer than 750 of the donors relied on high-throughput TCR beta sequencing. Donor age, sex, ethnicity and CMV serostatus were collected together with the repertoire data. In a later genetic analysis, genome-wide SNP genotypes for about 60% of the 666 donors were used, and that subset was treated as a discovery cohort. All discovery cohort repertoires had been generated using a single sequencing platform. HLA typing covered class I and class II loci at four-digit resolution. Typing coverage varied by locus: about 620-630 donors for A, B, C, DRB1 and DQB1; approximately 560 for DQA1; 600 to 610 for DPA1; around 450 for DPB1. Four or five DR-DQ haplotypes were handled as single units for association and clustering because linkage in the cohort was strong. Among some 400 genotyped donors of the cohort, an average of around 240,000 unique TCR beta nucleotide sequences was sequenced per donor, of which 15% to 20% were non-productive. The research as a whole found: CMV serostatus was the only immune exposure information available for the cohort. Some IMGT-functional V segments, including TRBV6-2 and TRBV6-3, could not be told apart with the 87-base-pair reads, so those segments were excluded. A further reported finding was that TCR beta sequences accurately predicted the HLA-A and HLA-B alleles for most subjects in the first cohort. Because HLA typing was missing for some donors at each locus, association tests included only the typed subset. The classifier was reported to diagnose cytomegalovirus status with high specificity and sensitivity in both the original cohort and the validation cohort. Presence/absence analyses assumed roughly uniform sequencing depth across donors, an assumption that may not hold. V-gene and J-gene trimming of TCR beta chains was associated with a missense DCLRE1C variant in a later genetic analysis, and the association was replicated in an independent cohort. The cohort was sequenced for TCR beta chains only, and without alpha or paired-chain data the features that could be detected were limited. In a later genetic analysis, fewer N-insertions in productive TCRs were reported among donors in an Asian-associated ancestry cluster than the roughly 700-donor mean. Specific HLA alleles were associated with 16,951 TCR beta sequences at a false discovery rate of 0.05 in a later analysis. A group of highly shared sequence variants was considered likely to be a technical artifact of the sequencing pipeline. In the study, some 160 TCR beta chains were listed as associated with cytomegalovirus. Several of the top co-occurrence clusters appeared to be linked to parvovirus B19, influenza, CMV and Epstein-Barr virus, according to a later analysis. In a later analysis, TCR association rates were found to vary across HLA loci, with the most associated TCRs seen for DRB1 alleles and the fewest for HLA-C alleles. Because counts were too low, 15 or so rarely observed V segments, including chromosome 9 orphons, were excluded from the earlier analysis of several hundred of the donors. Most TCR sequences were seen in very few donors, while some public TCRs were found in many individuals. Correlated functional status among segregating V segments might be attributable to linkage disequilibrium, but an unknown experimental factor could not be ruled out. A few of the identified cytomegalovirus-associated TCR beta chains were confirmed in vitro to be specific for cytomegalovirus antigens. Broadly in line with IMGT annotations, most TCR beta V segments showed up in productive rearrangements about 87% or about 30% of the time in an earlier analysis of 587 of the donors. The authors suggested that the approach could potentially be extended to other disease states and immunological phenotypes. Assigning TCR associations to individual alleles was difficult when HLA alleles, especially DR and DQ, strongly co-occurred. Most CMV-associated TCR beta chains appeared to be HLA-restricted in a later analysis, and the HLA associations seemed to be driven largely by CMV exposure. In a later analysis, HLA-associated TCR beta chains showed more clonal expansion and lower generation probabilities than non-associated chains that were equally common.

Reading the germline V gene gives CDR1 SGHRS and CDR2 YFSETQ. The CDR3 measures 15 amino acids from cysteine to phenylalanine. The entry retains the CDR3 DNA only, 45 bases that are in frame from base 1. Relative to germline, V is missing 4 bases and J is missing 3 bases, with 5 bases of the junction outside any gene match. Library generation was performed with the immunoSEQ multiplex PCR assay. For the multiplex PCR, a mixture combining 60 forward primers for TCR Vbeta segments and 13 reverse primers for TCR Jbeta segments was used. The CDR3 region of rearranged TCR beta genes was amplified from genomic DNA with a multiplex PCR assay. The Illumina HiSeq System was used to sequence the amplified TCR beta libraries as 87-base-pair reads. Per the authors' processing: Across the 640 or so repertoires, a later analysis counted 78 million or so unique TCR beta chains, some 11 million of which were shared by at least two donors. A nearest-neighbor algorithm error-corrected the raw reads and collapsed the reads into unique sequences, merging closely related sequences to remove PCR and sequencing errors. CDR3 sequences were aligned to IMGT reference sequences to assign V, D and J gene segments. For a sequence to be retained, a match of at least six nucleotides was required to both a V gene segment and a J gene segment. Rearrangements were classified as productive when the CDR3 lacked stop codons and remained in frame with V and J, and all other rearrangements were classified as non-productive. Following IMGT convention, CDR3 was defined as the stretch from the second conserved V-encoded cysteine to the conserved J-encoded phenylalanine. Sequences without an unambiguous match to a single V gene segment were excluded from the earlier analysis of over 500 of the donors. In an earlier analysis of more than 500 of the donors, a V segment was called functional when productive rearrangements were above 56.7%, and segregating when the standard deviation between donors exceeded 5%. A statistical classification framework was developed to diagnose cytomegalovirus status using the catalog of TCR beta chain sequences. A later analysis assigned V and J genes by comparing TCR nucleotide sequences with IMGT/GENE-DB human TR gene sequences. Using the TCRdist pipeline, a later analysis assigned CDR3 sequences along with most-parsimonious VDJ recombination scenarios. A later analysis defined each TCR beta chain by its CDR3 amino acid sequence plus V-gene family, and excluded reads lacking a unique V-gene family. A later analysis removed roughly 590 highly shared, low-generation-probability nucleotide sequences to deal with suspected cross-contamination and a sequencing artifact. In a later analysis, a clonal expansion index was calculated for each public chain from normalized within-repertoire ranks of inferred template counts. In a later analysis, generation probabilities were computed with a VDJ recombination model fitted to out-of-frame rearrangements, and the resulting probabilities were checked against IGoR. In a later analysis, TCR-TCR, TCR-HLA and TCR-CMV co-occurrence was scored with hypergeometric tests, and a repertoire-size bias correction was applied to TCR pairs. A later analysis estimated false discovery rates by permuting HLA or CMV assignments 20 times. A later analysis grouped co-occurring TCRs with DBSCAN, adding TCRdist sequence similarity when clustering within HLA-allele-positive subsets. Co-occurrence clustering excluded repertoires with fewer than 30,000 or more than 120,000 public chains, plus five with anomalous nucleotide sharing. Not all clones reach the TCRdb copy of this immuneACCESS table, which keeps in-frame sequences only. Checked studies attribute under half of the gap to unresolved V genes and leave the rest unexplained. V, J and clone size derive from that table, while D and trimming were established from the DNA sequence. The sample data list 100,000 or so clones, and around three quarters of these were observed just once. Around 4.4% of the sample rests with the top ten.

In total, just over 650 healthy bone marrow donors made up the cohort. Cohort members were all nominally healthy when sampled, although unrecorded immune exposures were likely present. The donor was CMV seronegative and was included in the group of hundreds of seronegative cohort members. A peripheral blood sample was provided by each donor, and peripheral blood mononuclear cells were used for TCR beta sequencing. Genomic DNA was extracted from the blood cell samples with the Qiagen DNeasy Blood Extraction Kit. The origin of this receptor is a man aged 40-55 years in good health and CMV-seronegative. The chain couples TRBV5-1 to TRBJ2-1; TRBD2 lines up with 9 middle nucleotides. Sequenced material: PBMCs. The CDR3 amino acid sequence is: CASSLTSGHYNEQFF. The nucleotide sequence reads TGCGCCAGCAGCCTGACTAGCGGTCACTACAATGAGCAGTTCTTC.